Following are 12 T cell receptor beta chains from one sample sequenced in a study of radiotherapy plus CTLA-4 blockade in lung cancer. Repertoires were generated with immunoSEQ multiplex PCR, while TCRdb's copy carries only in-frame clones and drops some. The sample has about 50,000 clones; roughly 86% are singletons. The source material was peripheral blood, sampled from a patient treated with radiotherapy plus ipilimumab. The receptor source for this set is a human donor with non-small cell lung cancer whose response to radiotherapy plus ipilimumab could not be evaluated.

The V gene is TRBV28, the J gene TRBJ1-5; a weak D match, TRBD1 (6 bases). The CDR3 has 14 amino acids. V lost 4 bases and J lost 5, with 12 bases in between. In germline, CDR1 is MDHEN, CDR2 SYDVKM. CDR3 sequence: CASSSQGLDQPQHF. CDR3 sequence (DNA): TGTGCCAGCAGTTCACAGGGTTTGGATCAGCCCCAGCATTTT. The entire variable domain, with the rest obtained from reference TRBV28 and TRBJ1-5, is as follows: DVKVTQSSRYLVKRTGEKVFLECVQDMDHENMFWYRQDPGLGLRLIYFSYDVKMKEKGDIPEGYSVSREKKERFSLILESASTNQTSMYLCASSSQGLDQPQHFGDGTRLSIL.

The V call is TRBV4-2, the J call TRBJ2-3; TRBD2 agrees at 9 bases. Per the germline V gene, CDR1 is LGHNA and CDR2 is YNFKEQ. The CDR3 runs 19 residues. The J segment lost 4 bases and the V segment lost 0 bases, leaving 14 bases of the junction unmatched. The DNA of the CDR3 is TGTGCCAGCAGCCAAGACTCCCCCGGGGGCGGGAGGGCCCCAGATACGCAGTATTTT. Translated, it gives CASSQDSPGGGRAPDTQYF.

In this sample, this clone turned up once. At one end, the junction sequence differs from germline, possibly due to a read error. This chain links TRBV7-7 with TRBJ2-3, with a weak D call TRBD1 (6 bases). The CDR3 has 14 residues. The germline V gene encodes CDR1 SSHAT and CDR2 FNYEAQ (reference sequence). As DNA, the CDR3 is TGTGCTAGCAGCTTGAGACAGGGCACAGATACGCAGTATTTT. As protein: CASSLRQGTDTQYF.

The rearrangement uses TRBV5-4 and TRBJ1-2, with D perhaps TRBD1 (6 bases). Germline CDR1 and CDR2: SGHNT and YYREEE (reference sequence). Trimming removed 6 bases from V and 4 bases from J, with 16 bases in between. This CDR3 has 14 residues. CDR3: CASTWWQGFYGYTF. For the CDR3, the DNA is TGTGCCAGCACCTGGTGGCAGGGGTTCTATGGCTACACCTTC.

The chain combines TRBV9 with TRBJ2-1, with 8 bases identical to TRBD2. In germline, CDR1 is SGDLS, CDR2 YYNGEE. Trimming at V came to 3 bases and at J to 0 bases, leaving 8 bases not matched to a gene. CDR3 length equals 17 residues. CDR3 nucleotide sequence: TGTGCCAGCAGCGAAAGCGGGAGCGCGAGCTCCTACAATGAGCAGTTCTTC. Translating it yields CASSESGSASSYNEQFF.

The rearrangement uses TRBV27 and TRBJ1-2, with TRBD1 as a possible D gene (6 bases). Germline lookup yields CDR1 MNHEY and CDR2 SMNVEV (reference sequence). V was cut by 6 bases and J by 4 bases, with 12 bases left in between. The CDR3 has 13 amino acids. CDR3 loop: CASSRGQFYGYTF. The CDR3 DNA is TGTGCCAGCAGCCGTGGACAGTTCTATGGCTACACCTTC.

On this clone: At one end, the junction sequence differs from germline, possibly due to a read error. The chain employs TRBV25-1 and TRBJ1-5; a possible D gene is TRBD1 (6 bases). This CDR3 has 13 amino acids. Germline-derived CDR1 and CDR2 are MGHDK and SYGVNS. CDR3: CASSANYRVPLYF. CDR3 nucleotide sequence: TGTGCCAGCAGTGCCAATTACAGGGTTCCCCTTTATTTT.

The V gene is TRBV30, the J gene TRBJ2-5; unclear D gene. CDR3 length equals 13 residues. V was shortened by 4 bases and J by 5 bases, with 14 bases between the two germline ends. Germline values: CDR1 GTSNPN, CDR2 SVGIG (reference sequence). The CDR3 DNA reads TGTGCCTGGAATGAGGTGCAGACGGAGACCCAGTACTTC. This sequence encodes CAWNEVQTETQYF.

The chain joins TRBV19 to TRBJ1-1; maybe TRBD1 (5 bases). V lost 5 bases, J lost 1 base, and 11 bases lay in between. The CDR3 sequence is 14 residues long. Germline CDR1 and CDR2: LNHDA and SQIVND (reference sequence). This CDR3 reads CASSPFGGNTEAFF. Written as DNA, the CDR3 is TGTGCCAGTAGTCCATTCGGGGGGAACACTGAAGCTTTCTTT. Using reference TRBV19 and TRBJ1-1 for the parts outside the CDR3, the full variable domain is DGGITQSPKYLFRKEGQNVTLSCEQNLNHDAMYWYRQDPGQGLRLIYYSQIVNDFQKGDIAEGYSVSREKKESFPLTVTSAQKNPTAFYLCASSPFGGNTEAFFGQGTRLTVV.

V usage is TRBV6-5 and J usage is TRBJ2-5; TRBD1 aligns across 7 bases. Germline values: CDR1 MNHEY, CDR2 SVGAGI. V lost 4 bases and J lost 5; bases outside the gene matches: 13. The CDR3 loop spans 16 amino acids. CDR3 amino acids: CASSSPRGQGGETQYF. The CDR3 nucleotides read TGTGCCAGCAGTTCACCCCGGGGCCAAGGGGGCGAGACCCAGTACTTC.

J is TRBJ1-2 and V is TRBV7-3; D perhaps matches TRBD1 (6 bases). The ends were cut back, 1 base at V and 5 bases at J, with 17 bases in the middle. Germline assignment: CDR1 SGHTA and CDR2 FQGTGA. CDR3 length: 16 amino acids. This CDR3 is CASSLKGSGTLYGYTF. DNA for the CDR3: TGTGCCAGCAGCTTAAAGGGGAGTGGGACACTTTATGGCTACACCTTC.

CDR3 residues: CASSLSLAGDSYNEQFF. CDR3 nucleotides: TGTGCCAGTAGCCTCTCACTAGCGGGAGATTCCTACAATGAGCAGTTCTTC. The chain employs TRBV19 and TRBJ2-1; 11 bases line up with TRBD2. The CDR3 runs 17 residues. The germline V gene has CDR1 LNHDA and CDR2 SQIVND (reference sequence). Trimming removed 6 bases from V and 1 base from J; junction bases left unmatched: 8.